The 9 T cell receptor beta chains in this list originate from one sample, sequenced in a study of blood T cell repertoires in COVID-19. The protocol was immunoSEQ multiplex PCR, while the TCRdb copy is restricted to in-frame clones and leaves out a portion. The profile shows over 90,000 clones, 85% to 90% of them singletons. The sample taken for sequencing was peripheral blood. The receptors were gathered from a woman in her fifties or sixties in a cohort sampled during active or convalescent COVID-19.

The chain couples TRBV5-1 to TRBJ1-1; maybe TRBD1 (5 bases). CDR1 is SGHRS, CDR2 YFSETQ, per germline. Trimming removed 2 bases from V and 1 base from J, with 15 bases in between. This CDR3 region has 16 residues. The CDR3 spells CASSFKRTGPNTEAFF. CDR3 coding DNA: TGCGCCAGCAGCTTCAAAAGAACAGGTCCGAACACTGAAGCTTTCTTT.

The V and J genes are TRBV11-2 and TRBJ1-5, with TRBD1 as a possible D gene (6 bases). The germline gives CDR1 SGHAT, CDR2 FQNNGV. V lost 5 bases, J lost 7 bases, and 12 bases lay in between. The CDR3 totals 13 residues. This CDR3 reads CASSGGAGQPQHF. The DNA of the CDR3 is TGTGCCAGCAGCGGGGGGGCAGGACAGCCCCAGCATTTT.

CDR3 nucleotides: TGTGCCTGGAGAACTAAGAGGGACACCGGGGAGCTGTTTTTT. Protein sequence: CAWRTKRDTGELFF. V is TRBV30 and J is TRBJ2-2, with D perhaps TRBD2 (5 bases). The CDR3 runs 14 residues. V dropped 3 bases and J dropped 3 bases, with 11 bases sitting between them. CDR1 and CDR2 (germline): GTSNPN, SVGIG (reference sequence).

This clone came up once. CDR3 sequence (DNA): TGTGCCAGCAGTTTACTACAGGGTAGTGGCTACACCTTC. It translates to CASSLLQGSGYTF. The rearrangement uses TRBV27 and TRBJ1-2, with D possibly TRBD1 on 6 matching bases. V lost 2 bases and J 7 bases, leaving 11 bases between the germline ends. CDR1 is MNHEY and CDR2 is SMNVEV in the germline V gene (reference sequence). This CDR3 contains 13 residues.

The chain combines TRBV19 with TRBJ1-2, with D unclear. Looked up from germline, CDR1 is LNHDA and CDR2 is SQIVND (reference sequence). V was trimmed by 4 bases and J by 3 bases, leaving 6 bases between them. The CDR3 totals 12 residues. The CDR3 DNA reads TGTGCCAGTAGTAGGGCAGACTATGGCTACACCTTC. Translating gives CASSRADYGYTF.

This clone was recorded once. The rearrangement uses TRBV5-4 and TRBJ2-2; the D is unclear. The CDR3 length is 12 residues. The V end was cut by 2 bases, the J end by 7 bases, with 6 bases between. In germline, CDR1 is SGHNT, CDR2 YYREEE (reference sequence). The CDR3 nucleotides read TGTGCCAGCAGCTTCGGTGGCGGGGAGCTGTTTTTT. Its translation is CASSFGGGELFF.

This clone was recorded only once. This chain uses TRBV2 with TRBJ1-6, with 8 bases lining up with TRBD1. This CDR3 has 17 amino acids. Trimming removed 4 bases from V and 1 base from J; junction bases left unmatched: 6. Germline V lookup: CDR1 SNHLY, CDR2 FYNNEI. The CDR3 DNA follows: TGTGCCAGCAGTGCAGACAGGGGAAGGTCCTATAATTCACCCCTCCACTTT. Translated: CASSADRGRSYNSPLHF. The full variable domain, with the rest looked up from reference TRBV2 and TRBJ1-6, is EPEVTQTPSHQVTQMGQEVILRCVPISNHLYFYWYRQILGQKVEFLVSFYNNEISEKSEIFDDQFSVERPDGSNFTLKIRSTKLEDSAMYFCASSADRGRSYNSPLHFGNGTRLTVT.

The rearrangement links TRBV7-2 to TRBJ2-1; D perhaps matches TRBD2 (5 bases). Germline loops: CDR1 SGHTA, CDR2 FQGNSA. V lost 1 base and J lost 0, with 7 bases in between. The CDR3 covers 15 residues. CDR3 region: CASSLGGRSYNEQFF. Here the CDR3 DNA reads TGTGCCAGCAGCTTAGGCGGGCGCTCCTACAATGAGCAGTTCTTC.

A few counts support this clone. The genes are TRBV15 and TRBJ1-3; TRBD1 is a possible D gene (6 bases). V dropped 2 bases and J dropped 7 bases, with 18 bases sitting between them. The CDR3 has 16 amino acids. Germline V gene lookup returns CDR1 LNHNV and CDR2 YYDKDF (reference sequence). This CDR3 is CATSRSRQAGSNTIYF. The DNA of the CDR3 is TGTGCCACCAGCAGATCTCGACAGGCCGGGTCCAACACCATATATTTT.